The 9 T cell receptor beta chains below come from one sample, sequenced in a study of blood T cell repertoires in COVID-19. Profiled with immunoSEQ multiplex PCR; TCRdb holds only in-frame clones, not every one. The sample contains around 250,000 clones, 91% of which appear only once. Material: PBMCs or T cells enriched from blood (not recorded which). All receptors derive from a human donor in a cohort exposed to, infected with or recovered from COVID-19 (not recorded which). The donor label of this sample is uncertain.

The CDR3 is CASSTGQGANNSPLHF. In DNA form, the CDR3 reads TGTGCCAGTAGTACCGGACAGGGGGCCAATAATTCACCCCTCCACTTT. The chain uses TRBV19 and TRBJ1-6; 11 bases align to TRBD1. The trim removed 4 bases at V and 5 bases at J, leaving 4 bases unmatched. CDR1 and CDR2 from the germline V gene are LNHDA and SQIVND (reference sequence). The CDR3 sequence is 16 residues long. Together with reference TRBV19 and TRBJ1-6, the CDR3 gives the full variable domain: DGGITQSPKYLFRKEGQNVTLSCEQNLNHDAMYWYRQDPGQGLRLIYYSQIVNDFQKGDIAEGYSVSREKKESFPLTVTSAQKNPTAFYLCASSTGQGANNSPLHFGNGTRLTVT.

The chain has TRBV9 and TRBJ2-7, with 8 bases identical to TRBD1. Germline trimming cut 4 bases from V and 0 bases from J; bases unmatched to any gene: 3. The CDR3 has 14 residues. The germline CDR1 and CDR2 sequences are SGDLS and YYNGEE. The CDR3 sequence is CASSKTGGSYEQYF. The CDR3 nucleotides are TGTGCCAGCAGCAAAACAGGGGGCTCCTACGAGCAGTACTTC.

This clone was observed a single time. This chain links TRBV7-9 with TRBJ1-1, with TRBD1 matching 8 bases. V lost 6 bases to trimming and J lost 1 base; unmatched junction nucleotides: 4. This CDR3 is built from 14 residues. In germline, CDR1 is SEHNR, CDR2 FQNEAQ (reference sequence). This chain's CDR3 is CASSQGAWNTEAFF. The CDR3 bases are TGTGCCAGCAGTCAGGGGGCTTGGAACACTGAAGCTTTCTTT.

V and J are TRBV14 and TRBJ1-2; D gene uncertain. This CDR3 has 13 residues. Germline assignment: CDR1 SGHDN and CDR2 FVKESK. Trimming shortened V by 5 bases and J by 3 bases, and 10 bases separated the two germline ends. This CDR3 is CASSRTGHYGYTF. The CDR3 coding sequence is TGTGCCAGCAGCAGGACTGGGCACTATGGCTACACCTTC.

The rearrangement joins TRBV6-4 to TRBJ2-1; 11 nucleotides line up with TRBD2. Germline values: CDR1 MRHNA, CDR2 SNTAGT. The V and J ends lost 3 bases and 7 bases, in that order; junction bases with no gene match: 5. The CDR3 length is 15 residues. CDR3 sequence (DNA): TGTGCCAGCAGTGAGATAGCGGGGGGGCCGAATGAGCAGTTCTTC. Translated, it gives CASSEIAGGPNEQFF.

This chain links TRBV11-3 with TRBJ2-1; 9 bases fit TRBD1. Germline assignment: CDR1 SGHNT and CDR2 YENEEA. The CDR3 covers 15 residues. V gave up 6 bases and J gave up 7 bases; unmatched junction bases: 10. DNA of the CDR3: TGTGCCAGCAGTCGACCGGGACAGGGTACGAATGAGCAGTTCTTC. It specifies CASSRPGQGTNEQFF.

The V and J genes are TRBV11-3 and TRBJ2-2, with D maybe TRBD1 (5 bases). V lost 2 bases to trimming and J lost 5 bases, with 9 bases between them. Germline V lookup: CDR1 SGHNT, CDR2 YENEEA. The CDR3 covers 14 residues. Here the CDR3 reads CASSLPGITGELFF. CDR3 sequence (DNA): TGTGCCAGCAGCTTACCAGGGATTACCGGGGAGCTGTTTTTT.

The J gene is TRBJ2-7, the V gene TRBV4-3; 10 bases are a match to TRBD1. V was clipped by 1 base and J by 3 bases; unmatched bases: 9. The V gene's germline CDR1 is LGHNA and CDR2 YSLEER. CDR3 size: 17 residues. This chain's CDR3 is CASSQGARQGAFYEQYF. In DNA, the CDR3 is TGCGCCAGCAGCCAAGGGGCAAGACAGGGGGCTTTCTACGAGCAGTACTTC.

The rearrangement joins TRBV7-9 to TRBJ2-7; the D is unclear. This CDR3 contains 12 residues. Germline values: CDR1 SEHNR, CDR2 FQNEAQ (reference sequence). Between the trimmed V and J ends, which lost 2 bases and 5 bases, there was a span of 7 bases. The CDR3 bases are TGTGCCAGCAGCTTATACCCTAACGAGCAGTACTTC. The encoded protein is CASSLYPNEQYF.